These 2 T cell receptor beta chains were sequenced from one sample in a study of cytomegalovirus exposure and HLA in healthy donors (dated by TCRdb to between 2016 and 2019). Libraries were made using the immunoSEQ multiplex PCR assay. The multiplex PCR relied on a mix of 60 forward primers for TCR Vbeta segments and 13 reverse primers for TCR Jbeta segments. In TCRdb, the immuneACCESS table is reduced to in-frame sequences with V and J assigned. These tables do not hold every clone; where another copy was compared, an unresolved V gene accounts for under half, and the others remain unexplained. For this sample the table gives approximately 150,000 clones, of which about 79% were detected only once. Together, the top ten hold roughly 0.7% of the sample. Sequenced input: PBMCs. All receptors come from a male donor in good health and CMV-seronegative.

The V and J genes are TRBV4-1 and TRBJ1-3; tentative D call: TRBD1 (6 bases). The length of the CDR3 is 17 residues. The germline V gene encodes CDR1 MGHRA and CDR2 YSYEKL. Trimming cost V 3 bases and J 4 bases, with 19 bases left between them. Here the CDR3 reads CASSQVGGRVKGNTIYF. CDR3 DNA: TGCGCCAGCAGCCAGGTCGGGGGGCGCGTAAAGGGAAACACCATATATTTT.

The V call is TRBV4-1, the J call TRBJ1-1; TRBD1 is a possible D gene (5 bases). This CDR3 contains 16 residues. Trimming pared 0 bases from V and 3 bases from J, leaving 14 bases between. Germline loops: CDR1 MGHRA, CDR2 YSYEKL. As DNA, the CDR3 is TGCGCCAGCAGCCAAGATGCCCAGGGCGGCGACACTGAAGCTTTCTTT. Translation gives CASSQDAQGGDTEAFF.